This note documents a single T cell receptor beta chain sequence. This sample was taken from a study of blood T cell repertoires in COVID-19. The CDR3 extends over 13 amino acids. Germline CDR1 and CDR2: MGHDK and SYGVNS. V was pared by 6 bases and J by 5 bases, with 3 bases of the junction left unmatched. In the authors' methods: Nucleated cell counts were estimated from reference gene primer amplification. Libraries were prepared by immunoSEQ multiplex PCR; TCRdb keeps only in-frame clonotypes and omits some of them. Clonal size and the V and J genes are those of that table, whereas D and trimming came from the DNA. The sample records 190,000 or so clones, more than 75% being singletons.

The chain employs TRBV25-1 and TRBJ1-2; 10 bases align to TRBD1. The sequence was collected from a woman under 30 who had recovered from COVID-19. What was sequenced was peripheral blood. The CDR3 loop reads CASRDRGMYGYTF. DNA for the CDR3: TGTGCCAGCAGGGACAGGGGGATGTATGGCTACACCTTC.